Below are 5 T cell receptor beta chains sequenced from a single sample in a study of T cell responses to AZD1222 COVID-19 vaccine. Repertoires were generated with immunoSEQ multiplex PCR, while TCRdb's copy carries only in-frame clones and drops some. The sample records roughly 150,000 clones, roughly 89% being singletons. This sample comprised peripheral blood, obtained on day 0 of AZD1222 vaccination. These receptors were collected from an adult in good health.

The chain uses TRBV7-2 and TRBJ1-2; 10 bases match TRBD1. Per germline, CDR1 SGHTA and CDR2 FQGNSA. V dropped 2 bases and J dropped 6; count of bases not matched to a gene: 12. The CDR3 contains 17 residues. CDR3 in DNA: TGTGCCAGCAGCTTACCCAACCGACAGGGGGCGAGTAATGGCTACACCTTC. Translated, it gives CASSLPNRQGASNGYTF. Supplemented by reference TRBV7-2 and TRBJ1-2, the full variable domain reads GAGVSQSPSNKVTEKGKDVELRCDPISGHTALYWYRQSLGQGLEFLIYFQGNSAPDKSGLPSDRFSAERTGGSVSTLTIQRTQQEDSAVYLCASSLPNRQGASNGYTFGSGTRLTVV.

The chain is built from TRBV5-1 and TRBJ2-2; weak D call: TRBD2 (5 bases). V lost 6 bases and J lost 3, with 18 bases in between. This CDR3 is 16 amino acids long. Germline CDR1 is SGHRS and CDR2 is YFSETQ. Written as DNA, the CDR3 is TGCGCCAGCACCGCCGGGGTGGGCGGCGACACCGGGGAGCTGTTTTTT. This sequence encodes CASTAGVGGDTGELFF.

The chain links TRBV6-5 to TRBJ2-2, with 8 bases fitting TRBD1. Germline V gene lookup returns CDR1 MNHEY and CDR2 SVGAGI. This CDR3 is built from 15 residues. Trimming took 11 bases from V and 2 from J; bases not matched to a gene: 10. The CDR3 loop is CASTGTGSNTGELFF. The CDR3 DNA is TGTGCCTCCACCGGGACAGGATCAAACACCGGGGAGCTGTTTTTT.

The CDR3 DNA reads as TGTGCCAGCAGTGAGCAGGGGGGTCAGCCCCAGCATTTT. As protein: CASSEQGGQPQHF. The chain carries TRBV6-4 and TRBJ1-5; 7 bases fit TRBD1. The CDR3 totals 13 residues. Germline loops: CDR1 MRHNA, CDR2 SNTAGT. J lost 6 bases, V lost 3 bases, and 2 bases had no gene match.

The chain recombines TRBV7-2 with TRBJ2-3; D gene ambiguous. V lost 1 base and J lost 2, with 7 bases in between. The CDR3 length is 14 residues. The V gene's germline CDR1 is SGHTA and CDR2 FQGNSA. The CDR3 is CASSLGVLTDTQYF. Written as DNA, the CDR3 is TGTGCCAGCAGCTTAGGTGTACTCACAGATACGCAGTATTTT.